The clone carrying this T cell receptor beta chain was observed a handful of times. This sample was included in a study of T-cell reconstitution after alpha-beta-depleted transplantation in children. Preparation of the TCRbeta library used unique molecular identifiers. TCRdb reprocessed the PCR reads with MiXCR, giving one entry per CDR3 protein. The table lists about 130,000 distinct CDR3 sequences, 8% to 10% of them singletons. The sample was PBMCs, mostly from graft donor cells, taken 180 days after TCRalphabeta/CD19-depleted stem cell transplant. This clonotype originated in a girl under two years old who had a stem cell transplant for combined immunodeficiency, so the T cells may come from the graft donor.

The CDR3 loop is CSVGQGKNTEAFF. The CDR3 coding sequence is TGCAGCGTCGGACAGGGTAAAAACACTGAAGCTTTCTTT. V is TRBV29-1 and J is TRBJ1-1; 8 bases are a match to TRBD1. The CDR3 is made up of 13 amino acids. Germline trimming cut 6 bases from V and 2 bases from J; bases unmatched to any gene: 5. Per germline, CDR1 SQVTM and CDR2 ANQGSEA.